The next 10 T cell receptor beta chains were all read from a single sample in a study of T cell responses to AZD1222 COVID-19 vaccine. TCRdb keeps only in-frame clones here, not all; method: immunoSEQ multiplex PCR. The table includes over 85,000 clones, about 88% detected once. Sequenced material: peripheral blood, taken 28 days after the second AZD1222 dose. The receptor set was obtained from an adult who received the AZD1222 COVID-19 vaccine.

J is TRBJ1-6 and V is TRBV5-6; 8 positions agree with TRBD1. The CDR3 has 14 amino acids. Losses at the gene ends were 6 bases for V and 7 bases for J; bases not matched to a gene: 6. Germline V gene sequence: CDR1 SGHDT, CDR2 YYEEEE. This CDR3 reads CASTLRTGNSPLHF. The CDR3, as DNA: TGTGCCAGCACCCTCCGGACAGGGAATTCACCCCTCCACTTT.

The V and J genes are TRBV18 and TRBJ2-7; 7 nucleotides line up with TRBD1. CDR3 size: 17 residues. V was clipped by 3 bases and J by 2 bases; unmatched bases: 13. Germline assignment: CDR1 KGHSH and CDR2 LQKENI. CDR3 sequence reads: CASSPRMPGTAPYEQYF. For the CDR3, the DNA is TGTGCCAGCTCACCGAGAATGCCCGGGACAGCCCCCTACGAGCAGTACTTC.

V gene TRBV3-1 (or the pseudogene TRBV3-2) combines with J gene TRBJ1-6; 10 nucleotides align to TRBD1. The junction had 5 bases not matched to a gene; V was cut back by 8 bases and J by 10 bases. CDR3 size: 13 residues. Germline V gene data show CDR1 as LGHDT and CDR2 as YNNKEL (reference sequence). CDR3 sequence (DNA): TGTGCCAGCGGACAGGGGGTGAGCTCACCCCTCCACTTT. Protein sequence: CASGQGVSSPLHF.

This clone was seen a single time. The chain combines TRBV6-6 with TRBJ2-1; 10 bases are a match to TRBD1. CDR3 length equals 13 residues. The V segment lost 8 bases and the J segment 3 bases; nucleotides outside the gene matches: 1. CDR1 MNHNY and CDR2 SVGAGI come from the germline V gene (reference sequence). The CDR3 loop reads CASGTGVYNEQFF. The CDR3 DNA follows: TGTGCCAGCGGGACAGGGGTCTACAATGAGCAGTTCTTC.

This clone has a single count. The gene calls are TRBV4-1 and TRBJ2-2; D could derive from TRBD1 or TRBD2 (5 bases each). Looked up from germline, CDR1 is MGHRA and CDR2 is YSYEKL. The V gene lost 4 bases and the J gene lost 5 bases, with 14 bases spanning the gap. CDR3 length: 15 amino acids. In DNA, the CDR3 is TGCGCCAGCAGCCGGGGCCTACGGGGTACCGGGGAGCTGTTTTTT. The encoded protein is CASSRGLRGTGELFF.

The V and J genes are TRBV28 and TRBJ1-2; D ambiguous. Per germline, CDR1 MDHEN and CDR2 SYDVKM. The germline V and J ends were trimmed by 4 bases and 3 bases, with 3 bases remaining between them. The length of the CDR3 is 11 residues. The CDR3 nucleotides read TGTGCCAGCAGTTCCTACTATGGCTACACCTTC. Its translation is CASSSYYGYTF.

This chain connects TRBV28 to TRBJ2-3, with unresolved D. V shed 2 bases and J shed 0 bases, with 6 bases lying between them. The CDR3 has 14 residues. Per the germline V gene, CDR1 is MDHEN and CDR2 is SYDVKM. The CDR3 bases are TGTGCCAGCAGTTTAAGGCGGAGCACAGATACGCAGTATTTT. Encoded protein: CASSLRRSTDTQYF.

The chain recombines TRBV7-2 with TRBJ2-5; tentative D call: TRBD2 (7 bases). Germline loops: CDR1 SGHTA, CDR2 FQGNSA. V was clipped by 6 bases and J by 1 base, with 12 bases between them. The CDR3 has 14 residues. The CDR3 DNA is TGTGCCAGCAGTGGGGGGGGCGGCCAAGAGACCCAGTACTTC. Protein product: CASSGGGGQETQYF.

This chain connects TRBV18 to TRBJ1-4, with a weak D call TRBD1 (6 bases). The CDR3 sequence is 15 residues long. V was pared by 5 bases and J by 5 bases, with 15 bases between. Germline assignment: CDR1 KGHSH and CDR2 LQKENI. The CDR3 spells CASSSEDRLNEKLFF. In nucleotides, the CDR3 is TGTGCCAGCTCATCGGAGGACAGACTAAATGAAAAACTGTTTTTT.

This chain links TRBV5-1 with TRBJ1-3; D perhaps matches TRBD1 (5 bases). Germline lookup yields CDR1 SGHRS and CDR2 YFSETQ. This CDR3 region has 16 residues. Trimming removed 1 base at V and 2 bases at J, with 13 bases between. CDR3 protein: CASSLRDRRAGNTIYF. CDR3 bases: TGCGCCAGCAGCTTGAGGGACCGTCGTGCTGGAAACACCATATATTTT.